The 14 T cell receptor beta chains below were found in one sample sequenced in a study of blood T cell repertoires in COVID-19. Using immunoSEQ multiplex PCR, the repertoire was profiled, and TCRdb retains in-frame clones only, with some absent. The sample contains under 250,000 clones, around 81% of which appear only once. The sequenced material came from PBMCs or T cells enriched from blood (not recorded which). Source of these receptors: a man younger than 40 with acute COVID-19.

The chain carries TRBV7-3 and TRBJ2-1, with 7 bases identical to TRBD2. The CDR3 spans 13 residues. V shed 2 bases, J shed 10 bases, and the junction held 5 bases outside the gene matches. Germline CDR1 SGHTA, CDR2 FQGTGA. CDR3 sequence (DNA): TGTGCCAGCAGCTTATCTAGCGGTGGCGAGCAGTTCTTC. Residues: CASSLSSGGEQFF.

V and J are TRBV30 and TRBJ2-5; possibly TRBD2 for D (5 bases). Looked up from germline, CDR1 is GTSNPN and CDR2 is SVGIG (reference sequence). The V and J ends lost 6 bases and 4 bases respectively, with 9 bases between them. CDR3 length: 11 amino acids. The CDR3 DNA follows: TGTGCCTGCTTCCGGGGAGAGACCCAGTACTTC. This codes for CACFRGETQYF.

The rearrangement links TRBV5-6 to TRBJ1-2; D not resolved. Trimming shortened V by 1 base and J by 8 bases, and 9 bases separated the two germline ends. CDR1 and CDR2 from the germline V gene are SGHDT and YYEEEE. The CDR3 length is 12 residues. The CDR3 DNA reads TGTGCCAGCAGCTTGTGGGCGGGGGGCTACACCTTC. It yields the protein CASSLWAGGYTF.

This sequence joins TRBV9 and TRBJ2-3; no definite D call. Germline V gives CDR1 SGDLS, CDR2 YYNGEE. V was trimmed by 1 base and J by 6 bases, leaving 12 bases between them. The CDR3 contains 14 residues. The CDR3 spells CASSVMAGSDTQYF. The DNA of the CDR3 is TGTGCCAGCAGCGTAATGGCAGGTTCCGATACGCAGTATTTT.

The chain uses TRBV5-6 and TRBJ2-5; 10 bases agree with TRBD1. V was pared by 4 bases and J by 7 bases, with 7 bases of the junction left unmatched. The V gene's germline CDR1 is SGHDT and CDR2 YYEEEE. CDR3 length: 14 amino acids. The CDR3 region has the DNA TGTGCCAGCAGCCCTTGGACAGGGGGAGCGACCCAGTACTTC. Encoded protein: CASSPWTGGATQYF.

This chain joins TRBV11-2 and TRBJ1-6; D gene unclear. V lost 1 base and J 14 bases, leaving 15 bases between the germline ends. Germline assignment: CDR1 SGHAT and CDR2 FQNNGV. This CDR3 region has 14 residues. The CDR3 here is CASSLGATGAALHF. The CDR3 DNA follows: TGTGCCAGCAGCTTAGGGGCTACGGGAGCCGCCCTCCACTTT.

The chain joins TRBV20-1 to TRBJ2-7, with TRBD1 matching over 7 bases. CDR3 size: 15 residues. Germline lookup yields CDR1 DFQATT and CDR2 SNEGSKA (reference sequence). J gave up 0 bases and V 3 bases, and 8 bases lay outside the gene matches. The CDR3 spells CSASGRGTASYEQYF. The CDR3 region has the DNA TGCAGTGCTAGTGGCAGGGGGACAGCCTCCTACGAGCAGTACTTC.

This rearrangement joins TRBV30 to TRBJ1-1; 7 nucleotides line up with TRBD1. In germline, CDR1 is GTSNPN, CDR2 SVGIG (reference sequence). Germline trimming cut 7 bases from V and 5 bases from J; bases unmatched to any gene: 7. CDR3 size: 12 residues. The CDR3 sequence: CAYYRGATEAFF. The CDR3 region has the DNA TGTGCCTACTACAGGGGAGCAACTGAAGCTTTCTTT.

V usage is TRBV12-5 and J usage is TRBJ2-5; no clear D gene. Germline V gives CDR1 LGHNT, CDR2 FRNRAP. V gave up 6 bases and J gave up 2 bases, with 7 bases separating them. The CDR3 spans 12 residues. CDR3 amino acids: CASGGVQETQYF. Written as DNA, the CDR3 is TGTGCTAGTGGGGGCGTTCAAGAGACCCAGTACTTC.

This clone was counted between two and nine times. The genes are TRBV7-2 and TRBJ1-1; no clear D. Germline V gives CDR1 SGHTA, CDR2 FQGNSA. The ends were cut back, 1 base at V and 5 bases at J, with 8 bases in the middle. The CDR3 extends over 13 amino acids. CDR3 in DNA: TGTGCCAGCAGCTTAGTAGAAAAGACTGAAGCTTTCTTT. Amino acid sequence: CASSLVEKTEAFF.

V usage is TRBV7-9 and J usage is TRBJ2-1; TRBD2 is a possible D gene (6 bases). The V gene lost 1 base and the J gene lost 9 bases, with 19 bases spanning the gap. Germline-derived CDR1 and CDR2 are SEHNR and FQNEAQ (reference sequence). The CDR3 is 16 residues long. The CDR3 reads CASSLVRIGGVVEQFF. DNA of the CDR3: TGTGCCAGCAGCTTAGTTCGGATCGGGGGAGTGGTTGAGCAGTTCTTC. Full variable domain (remainder filled in from reference TRBV7-9 and TRBJ2-1): DTGVSQNPRHKITKRGQNVTFRCDPISEHNRLYWYRQTLGQGPEFLTYFQNEAQLEKSRLLSDRFSAERPKGSFSTLEIQRTEQGDSAMYLCASSLVRIGGVVEQFFGPGTRLTVL.

The chain links TRBV6-5 to TRBJ2-3, with D possibly being TRBD2 (7 bases). Trimming took off 5 bases at V and 2 bases at J, with 8 bases between the two ends. Germline V CDR1 and CDR2: MNHEY, SVGAGI. This CDR3 comprises 13 residues. The CDR3 loop is CASSRGATDTQYF. CDR3 in DNA: TGTGCCAGCAGTCGGGGGGCCACAGATACGCAGTATTTT.

The V gene is TRBV6-1, the J gene TRBJ1-3; the D gene is possibly TRBD1 (5 bases). This CDR3 has 16 amino acids. Germline lookup yields CDR1 MNHNS and CDR2 SASEGT. V dropped 2 bases and J dropped 3 bases, with 14 bases sitting between them. CDR3 amino acids: CASSEPLRVDGNTIYF. The CDR3 region has the DNA TGTGCCAGCAGTGAACCTCTCAGGGTCGATGGAAACACCATATATTTT.

The V gene is TRBV2, the J gene TRBJ2-3; 11 nucleotides line up with TRBD2. CDR3 length: 18 amino acids. Germline-derived CDR1 and CDR2 are SNHLY and FYNNEI. The junction had 13 bases not matched to a gene; V was cut back by 7 bases and J by 1 base. The CDR3 region is CASNGRTELAGGTDTQYF. Written as DNA, the CDR3 is TGTGCCAGCAACGGCCGGACCGAACTAGCGGGGGGCACAGATACGCAGTATTTT.